These T cell receptor beta chains were read from a single sample in a study of vaccination and CD4 T cells after COVID-19. No antigen has been assigned to these receptors. TCRdb processed the PCR reads anew with MiXCR; each CDR3 protein has one entry. Among thousands of distinct CDR3 sequences listed, 35% to 40% were seen once. Specimen: CD4+ T cells from blood, cultured in vitro. These TCRs come from a human donor in good health. Both conserved end residues are part of each CDR3. The D gene is left open where the match is weak. A clone size is listed for some rows: how often the clone was seen (once, few, many), or a class if it is expanded.

>TRBJ1-2|TRBD1|.|TRBV20-1
CSVRTGVTYGYTF
TGCAGTGTCCGGACAGGGGTTACCTATGGCTACACCTTC
>TRBJ2-7|TRBD1|.|TRBV7-6
CASSQSPGQGANEQYF
TGTGCCAGCAGCCAATCGCCGGGACAGGGGGCGAACGAGCAGTACTTC
>TRBJ2-5|TRBD2|few|TRBV12-3/TRBV12-4
CASSPPRRTSKIETQYF
TGTGCCAGCAGTCCGCCCAGGCGGACTAGCAAGATCGAGACCCAGTACTTC
>TRBJ2-1|TRBD2|.|TRBV7-6
CASSLLSGSDNEQFF
TGTGCCAGCAGCTTACTCAGCGGGAGTGACAATGAGCAGTTCTTC
>TRBJ2-1|TRBD2|.|TRBV7-2
CASSALAGGSSYNEQFF
TGTGCCAGCAGCGCTCTAGCGGGGGGCAGTTCCTACAATGAGCAGTTCTTC
>TRBJ1-1|.|.|TRBV19
CASSPPYNTEAFF
TGTGCCAGTAGTCCCCCCTATAACACTGAAGCTTTCTTT
>TRBJ1-5|.|.|TRBV27
CASSFGGGSNQPQHF
TGTGCCAGCAGTTTCGGGGGGGGTAGCAATCAGCCCCAGCATTTT
>TRBJ2-7|.|few|TRBV6-2/TRBV6-3
CASSLMEGISYEQYF
TGTGCCAGCAGTTTAATGGAGGGCATAAGCTACGAGCAGTACTTC
>TRBJ2-5|.|.|TRBV6-5
CASSYSHPGSQYF
TGTGCCAGCAGTTACTCCCACCCAGGGAGCCAGTACTTC
>TRBJ2-2|TRBD1|few|TRBV10-3
CAIRGQGPPTNTGELFF
TGTGCCATCAGAGGACAGGGGCCACCTACGAACACCGGGGAGCTGTTTTTT
>TRBJ1-2|TRBD1|few|TRBV20-1
CSARETGGNYGYTF
TGCAGTGCTAGAGAAACAGGGGGCAACTATGGCTACACCTTC
>TRBJ2-3|TRBD2|.|TRBV7-2
CASSYSSGGTTDTQYF
TGTGCCAGCAGCTATTCAAGCGGGGGGACCACAGATACGCAGTATTTT
>TRBJ2-7|.|.|TRBV5-1
CASSLFSGRSDEQYF
TGCGCCAGCAGCTTGTTTAGCGGCAGGTCCGACGAGCAGTACTTC
>TRBJ1-5|.|.|TRBV27
CASSLSRNQPQHF
TGTGCCAGCAGTTTATCCAGAAATCAGCCCCAGCATTTT
>TRBJ2-1|TRBD2|.|TRBV6-2/TRBV6-3
CASSSSGGAGNEQFF
TGTGCCAGCAGCTCTAGCGGGGGGGCGGGGAATGAGCAGTTCTTC
>TRBJ1-2|.|.|TRBV11-3
CASSLDPSTSPTF
TGTGCCAGCAGCTTAGATCCCTCCACAAGCCCGACCTTC
>TRBJ1-3|.|once|TRBV28
CASIDSRGNTIYF
TGTGCCAGCATTGACAGTCGGGGAAACACCATATATTTT
>TRBJ1-6|.|.|TRBV18
CASSPKGIYNSPLHF
TGTGCCAGCTCACCCAAGGGGATCTATAATTCACCCCTCCACTTT
>TRBJ1-5|TRBD1|few|TRBV4-3
CASSQVQGVGQPQHF
TGCGCCAGCAGCCAAGTACAGGGGGTGGGTCAGCCCCAGCATTTT
>TRBJ1-6|TRBD1|few|TRBV14
CASSQLDRAADSPLHF
TGTGCCAGCAGCCAACTCGACAGGGCGGCAGATTCACCCCTCCACTTT
>TRBJ2-2|.|.|TRBV11-3
CASSSPPGHQPNTGELFF
TGTGCCAGCAGCTCCCCCCCGGGACACCAACCAAACACCGGGGAGCTGTTTTTT
>TRBJ1-1|.|.|TRBV7-9
CASSLFVAYNTEAFF
TGTGCCAGCAGCTTATTCGTCGCTTATAACACTGAAGCTTTCTTT
>TRBJ2-7|.|.|TRBV10-1
CASGGAQQYF
TGCGCCAGCGGGGGGGCGCAGCAGTACTTC
>TRBJ2-7|.|.|TRBV21-1
CASTIPQTSASYEQYF
TGTGCCAGCACCATCCCTCAAACTAGCGCCTCCTACGAGCAGTACTTC
>TRBJ1-6|TRBD1|.|TRBV6-1
CASYSVQGGSPLHF
TGTGCCAGTTATTCGGTACAGGGGGGTTCACCCCTCCACTTT
>TRBJ2-3|.|few|TRBV19
CASKVKGDTDTQYF
TGTGCCAGTAAGGTGAAAGGGGACACAGATACGCAGTATTTT
>TRBJ2-7|.|.|TRBV6-5
CASSYQGRDYEQYF
TGTGCCAGCAGTTATCAGGGGAGGGACTACGAGCAGTACTTC
>TRBJ2-1|TRBD2|.|TRBV7-9
CASSSWTAGESYNEQFF
TGTGCCAGCAGCTCCTGGACGGCGGGAGAGTCCTACAATGAGCAGTTCTTC
>TRBJ1-1|.|.|TRBV7-9
CASSRADTEAFF
TGTGCCAGCAGCCGAGCGGACACTGAAGCTTTCTTT
>TRBJ2-4|.|few|TRBV27
CASSSDRLGIQYF
TGTGCCAGCAGTTCCGACAGATTGGGCATTCAGTACTTC
>TRBJ2-7|TRBD1|once|TRBV19
CASSGQGSYEQYF
TGTGCCAGTAGTGGACAGGGTAGCTACGAGCAGTACTTC
>TRBJ2-3|TRBD1|.|TRBV6-5
CASSYGTGITDTQYF
TGTGCCAGCAGTTACGGGACAGGGATCACAGATACGCAGTATTTT
>TRBJ1-1|TRBD1|.|TRBV6-1
CASSEFWTGIGAEAFF
TGTGCCAGCAGTGAATTCTGGACAGGGATTGGCGCTGAAGCTTTCTTT
>TRBJ2-2|TRBD1|.|TRBV7-2
CASSFFRDRGRTGELFF
TGTGCCAGCAGCTTCTTCCGGGACAGGGGGCGTACCGGGGAGCTGTTTTTT
>TRBJ2-7|TRBD2|.|TRBV7-8
CASSYGPGLAGGSYEQYF
TGTGCCAGCAGCTACGGGCCGGGACTAGCGGGGGGTTCCTACGAGCAGTACTTC
>TRBJ2-3|.|.|TRBV2
CASSYTASTQYF
TGTGCCAGCAGTTACACTGCCAGTACGCAGTATTTT
>TRBJ2-5|.|.|TRBV20-1
CSARDPGSGKEAQYF
TGCAGTGCTAGAGATCCAGGGTCGGGGAAAGAGGCCCAGTACTTC
>TRBJ1-2|.|.|TRBV2
CASTFSGSGANYGYTF
TGTGCCAGCACATTCTCCGGCAGTGGGGCTAACTATGGCTACACCTTC
>TRBJ2-7|TRBD2|once|TRBV7-2
CASSTSSGAYEQYF
TGTGCCAGCAGCACCTCTAGCGGGGCCTACGAGCAGTACTTC
>TRBJ1-1|TRBD1|few|TRBV5-4
CASRVDRGTEAFF
TGTGCCAGCAGAGTAGACAGGGGGACTGAAGCTTTCTTT
>TRBJ2-7|.|.|TRBV5-4
CASSSSGQTASYEQYF
TGTGCCAGCAGCTCCTCGGGGCAGACCGCCTCCTACGAGCAGTACTTC
>TRBJ2-7|.|few|TRBV6-1
CASRPTGSNYEQYF
TGTGCCAGCAGGCCGACAGGTTCGAACTACGAGCAGTACTTC
>TRBJ2-1|.|.|TRBV2
CASGEVSYNEQFF
TGTGCCAGCGGAGAAGTATCCTACAATGAGCAGTTCTTC
>TRBJ1-1|TRBD1|once|TRBV12-3/TRBV12-4
CASRRHQGASTEAFF
TGTGCCAGCAGGCGTCACCAGGGGGCGAGCACTGAAGCTTTCTTT
>TRBJ2-1|TRBD1|.|TRBV6-1
CASPTGTSSYNEQFF
TGTGCCAGCCCGACAGGGACCAGCTCCTACAATGAGCAGTTCTTC
>TRBJ1-5|.|.|TRBV6-5
CASSSHQGIGNQPQHF
TGTGCCAGCAGTTCCCATCAGGGAATCGGCAATCAGCCCCAGCATTTT
>TRBJ1-5|TRBD1|.|TRBV19
CASAGQGRGNQPQHF
TGTGCCAGTGCGGGACAGGGGAGGGGCAATCAGCCCCAGCATTTT
>TRBJ2-1|.|.|TRBV10-3
CAISEFNEQFF
TGTGCCATCAGTGAGTTCAATGAGCAGTTCTTC
>TRBJ1-2|TRBD1|.|TRBV2
CASRSSRTGNYGYTF
TGTGCCAGCAGATCCTCCCGGACAGGGAACTATGGCTACACCTTC
>TRBJ2-5|.|.|TRBV11-3
CASSLGGQKQETQYF
TGTGCCAGCAGCTTAGGGGGGCAGAAACAAGAGACCCAGTACTTC
>TRBJ2-7|.|.|TRBV2
CASRLGLIVGYEQYF
TGTGCCAGCAGGCTTGGACTGATTGTAGGATACGAGCAGTACTTC
>TRBJ1-2|TRBD1|few|TRBV20-1
CSASAPDRVYGYTF
TGCAGTGCCTCCGCCCCCGACAGGGTCTATGGCTACACCTTC